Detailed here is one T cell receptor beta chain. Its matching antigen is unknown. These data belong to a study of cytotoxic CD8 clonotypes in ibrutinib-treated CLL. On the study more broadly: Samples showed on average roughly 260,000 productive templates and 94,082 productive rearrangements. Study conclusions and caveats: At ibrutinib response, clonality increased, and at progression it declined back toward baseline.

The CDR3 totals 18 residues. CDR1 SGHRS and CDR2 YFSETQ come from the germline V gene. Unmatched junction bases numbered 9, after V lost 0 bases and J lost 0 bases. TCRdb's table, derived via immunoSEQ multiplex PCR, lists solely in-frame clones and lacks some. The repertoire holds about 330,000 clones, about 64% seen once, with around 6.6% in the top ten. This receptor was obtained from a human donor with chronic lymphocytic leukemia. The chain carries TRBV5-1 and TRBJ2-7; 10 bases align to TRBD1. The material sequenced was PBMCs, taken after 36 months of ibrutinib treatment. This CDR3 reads CASSLAGSGQGTSYEQYF. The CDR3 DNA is TGCGCCAGCAGCTTGGCAGGATCGGGACAGGGGACCTCCTACGAGCAGTACTTC. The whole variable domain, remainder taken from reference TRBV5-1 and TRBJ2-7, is KAGVTQTPRYLIKTRGQQVTLSCSPISGHRSVSWYQQTPGQGLQFLFEYFSETQRNKGNFPGRFSGRQFSNSRSEMNVSTLELGDSALYLCASSLAGSGQGTSYEQYFGPGTRLTVT.